This TCR beta chain was sequenced during a study of cytomegalovirus exposure and HLA in healthy donors. The overall study: An early data release held 70 million to 90 million unique TCRs from HLA-typed donors. Most donors, 81% of more than 300 genotyped, fell in the Caucasian-associated ancestry cluster.

A multiplex PCR was run with 60 Vbeta primers and 13 Jbeta primers. Generated by immunoSEQ multiplex PCR, the TCRdb table keeps only in-frame clones and is missing some. The top ten clones hold approximately 2% of a sample with 90,000 to 140,000 clones, around 72% of them seen once. This clone was detected only once. Trimming pared 6 bases from V and 1 base from J, leaving 15 bases between. This CDR3 is built from 15 residues. From germline, CDR1 is MNHEY and CDR2 SVGAGI. The specimen sequenced was PBMCs. This chain uses TRBV6-5 with TRBJ1-1; D gene ambiguous. The receptor was isolated from a man aged 25 to 40 in good health and CMV-seronegative. CDR3 sequence: CASSTPMSGNTEAFF. Here the CDR3 DNA reads TGTGCCAGCAGCACTCCCATGTCAGGGAACACTGAAGCTTTCTTT.